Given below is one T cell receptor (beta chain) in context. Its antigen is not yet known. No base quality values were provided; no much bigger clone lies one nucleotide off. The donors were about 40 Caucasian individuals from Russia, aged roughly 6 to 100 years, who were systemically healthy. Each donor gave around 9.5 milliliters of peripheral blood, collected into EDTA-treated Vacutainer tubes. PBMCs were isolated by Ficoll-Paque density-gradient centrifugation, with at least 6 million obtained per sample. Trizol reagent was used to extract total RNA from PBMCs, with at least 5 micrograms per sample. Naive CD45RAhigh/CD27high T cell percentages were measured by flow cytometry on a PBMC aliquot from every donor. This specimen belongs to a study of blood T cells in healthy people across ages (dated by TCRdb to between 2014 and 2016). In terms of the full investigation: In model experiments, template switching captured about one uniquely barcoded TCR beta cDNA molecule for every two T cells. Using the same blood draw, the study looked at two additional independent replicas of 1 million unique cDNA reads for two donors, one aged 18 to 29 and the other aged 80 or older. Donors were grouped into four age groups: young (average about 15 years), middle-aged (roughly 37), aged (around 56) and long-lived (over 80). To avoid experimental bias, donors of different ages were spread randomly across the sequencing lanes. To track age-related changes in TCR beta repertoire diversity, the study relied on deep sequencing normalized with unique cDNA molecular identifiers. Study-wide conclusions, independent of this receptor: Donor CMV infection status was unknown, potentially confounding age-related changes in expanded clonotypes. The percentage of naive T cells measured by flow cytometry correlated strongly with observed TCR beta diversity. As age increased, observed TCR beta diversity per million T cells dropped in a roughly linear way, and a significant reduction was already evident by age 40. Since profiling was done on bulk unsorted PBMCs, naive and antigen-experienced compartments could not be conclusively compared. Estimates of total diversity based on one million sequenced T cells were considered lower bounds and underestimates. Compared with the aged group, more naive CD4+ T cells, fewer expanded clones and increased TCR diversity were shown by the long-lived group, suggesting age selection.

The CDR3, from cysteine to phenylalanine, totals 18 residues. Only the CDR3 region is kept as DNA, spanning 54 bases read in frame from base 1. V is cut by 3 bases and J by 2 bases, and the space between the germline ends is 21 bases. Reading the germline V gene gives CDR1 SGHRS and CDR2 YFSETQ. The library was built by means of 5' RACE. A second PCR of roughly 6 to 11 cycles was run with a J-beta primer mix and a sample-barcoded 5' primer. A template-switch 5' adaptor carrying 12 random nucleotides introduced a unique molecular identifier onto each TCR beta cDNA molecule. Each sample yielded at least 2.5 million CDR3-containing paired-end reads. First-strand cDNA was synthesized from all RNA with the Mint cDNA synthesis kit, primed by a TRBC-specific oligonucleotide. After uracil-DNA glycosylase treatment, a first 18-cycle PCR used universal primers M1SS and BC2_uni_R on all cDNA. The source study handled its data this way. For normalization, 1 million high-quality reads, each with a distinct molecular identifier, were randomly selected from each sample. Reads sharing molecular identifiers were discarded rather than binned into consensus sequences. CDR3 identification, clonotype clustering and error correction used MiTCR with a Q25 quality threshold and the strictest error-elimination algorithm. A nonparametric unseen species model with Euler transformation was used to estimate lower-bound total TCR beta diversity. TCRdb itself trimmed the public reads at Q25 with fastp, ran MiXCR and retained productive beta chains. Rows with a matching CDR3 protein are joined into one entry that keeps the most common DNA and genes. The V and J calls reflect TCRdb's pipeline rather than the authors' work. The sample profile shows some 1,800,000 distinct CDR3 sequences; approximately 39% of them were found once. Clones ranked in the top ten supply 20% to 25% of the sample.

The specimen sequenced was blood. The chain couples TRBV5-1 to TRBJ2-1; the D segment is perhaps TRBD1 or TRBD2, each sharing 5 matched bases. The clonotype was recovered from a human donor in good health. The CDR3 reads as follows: CASSYPRAGTSAYNEQFF. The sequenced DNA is TGCGCCAGCAGCTATCCCCGGGCCGGGACCTCCGCCTACAATGAGCAGTTCTTC.